A single sample gave rise to the 20 T cell receptor beta chains below, sequenced in a study of technical replicates of blood from a few donors. TCRdb's table, derived via immunoSEQ multiplex PCR, lists solely in-frame clones and lacks some. The repertoire includes tens of thousands of clones, roughly nine tenths of them detected once, and about 3.6% sits in the top ten. Sequenced sample: PBMCs. These receptors came from a human donor in good health. Some clones in this sample may be carry-over from other donors' samples.

This rearrangement joins TRBV7-2 to TRBJ2-2, with D uncertain. Trimming took 3 bases from V and 2 from J, leaving 10 bases between them. From germline, CDR1 is SGHTA and CDR2 FQGNSA. CDR3 length: 15 amino acids. The CDR3 nucleotides are TGTGCCAGCAGCTTTTCGCGGTTAAACACCGGGGAGCTGTTTTTT. It specifies CASSFSRLNTGELFF.

This clone was counted a single time. This chain connects TRBV7-7 to TRBJ2-5; D is ambiguous. The CDR3 consists of 12 residues. V was pared by 8 bases and J by 4 bases, with 11 bases between. Germline V lookup: CDR1 SSHAT, CDR2 FNYEAQ (reference sequence). The CDR3 here is CASGSKRETQYF. The CDR3 coding sequence is TGTGCCAGCGGTAGTAAACGAGAGACCCAGTACTTC.

The rearrangement joins TRBV2 to TRBJ1-1; possibly TRBD1 for D (5 bases). In germline, CDR1 is SNHLY, CDR2 FYNNEI. The ends were cut back, 7 bases at V and 4 bases at J, with 22 bases in the middle. This CDR3 is 16 amino acids long. CDR3 protein: CASTAAGVLVVTEAFF. The CDR3 DNA reads TGTGCCAGCACGGCGGCGGGGGTGTTGGTCGTCACTGAAGCTTTCTTT.

The V call is TRBV7-8, the J call TRBJ2-2, with 7 bases lining up with TRBD1. The CDR3 runs to 16 residues. Germline assignment: CDR1 SGHVS and CDR2 FQNEAQ. The trim removed 2 bases at V and 0 bases at J, leaving 3 bases unmatched. The CDR3 DNA follows: TGTGCCAGCAGCTTACGGACAGGAACGAACACCGGGGAGCTGTTTTTT. Its protein is CASSLRTGTNTGELFF.

CDR3 bases: TGTGCCAGCAGCCAAGTAGGGGGGACAGGGGGCAATCAGCCCCAGCATTTT. The encoded protein is CASSQVGGTGGNQPQHF. The chain combines TRBV4-2 with TRBJ1-5, with 10 bases aligning to TRBD1. Germline lookup yields CDR1 LGHNA and CDR2 YNFKEQ. V was pared by 1 base and J by 2 bases, with 5 bases of the junction left unmatched. CDR3 length: 17 residues.

The chain couples TRBV19 to TRBJ1-4, with 7 bases identical to TRBD1. Germline trimming cut 6 bases from V and 8 bases from J; bases unmatched to any gene: 12. Germline V gene sequence: CDR1 LNHDA, CDR2 SQIVND (reference sequence). This CDR3 contains 15 residues. The CDR3 DNA reads as TGTGCCAGTAGGTCTTCGACAGGGTGGAACGAAAAACTGTTTTTT. Translation: CASRSSTGWNEKLFF. The full variable domain, with the rest looked up from reference TRBV19 and TRBJ1-4, is DGGITQSPKYLFRKEGQNVTLSCEQNLNHDAMYWYRQDPGQGLRLIYYSQIVNDFQKGDIAEGYSVSREKKESFPLTVTSAQKNPTAFYLCASRSSTGWNEKLFFGSGTQLSVL.

The V gene is TRBV2, the J gene TRBJ1-5, with D unclear. The CDR3 is 14 residues long. CDR1 is SNHLY, CDR2 FYNNEI, per germline. Deletions cut 4 bases from V and 5 bases from J, with 12 bases between. The CDR3 reads CASSATTGYQPQHF. The CDR3 region has the DNA TGTGCCAGCAGTGCCACCACGGGGTATCAGCCCCAGCATTTT.

This chain connects TRBV5-3 to TRBJ2-5, with 12 bases matching TRBD2. TRBV5-3 is flagged as an ORF with uncertain function. There are 18 residues in the CDR3. V lost 3 bases, J lost 4 bases, and 13 bases stayed unmatched. CDR3 amino acids: CARSSPLAGGRVRETQYF. The CDR3 region has the DNA TGTGCCAGAAGCTCCCCCCTAGCGGGGGGGCGGGTTAGAGAGACCCAGTACTTC.

This rearrangement joins TRBV5-1 to TRBJ2-1; a possible D gene is TRBD2 (6 bases). V lost 3 bases and J lost 8, with 27 bases in between. CDR3 length equals 18 residues. CDR1 is SGHRS, CDR2 YFSETQ, per germline. The CDR3 loop is CASSWGESGVRYVDEQFF. The CDR3 DNA reads as TGCGCCAGCAGCTGGGGGGAGTCGGGAGTCCGTTATGTCGATGAGCAGTTCTTC.

The chain combines TRBV5-6 with TRBJ2-7, with a weak D call TRBD1 (5 bases). CDR3 length equals 14 residues. Between the trimmed V and J ends, which lost 4 bases and 3 bases, there was a span of 14 bases. The germline gives CDR1 SGHDT, CDR2 YYEEEE. The CDR3 is CASSPRQSYYEQYF. DNA for the CDR3: TGTGCCAGCAGCCCGAGACAGAGTTACTACGAGCAGTACTTC.

V is TRBV6-4 and J is TRBJ1-1, with 8 bases that match TRBD1. This CDR3 is 14 amino acids long. In germline, CDR1 is MRHNA, CDR2 SNTAGT. V shed 7 bases and J 4 bases; nucleotides not matched to a gene: 8. CDR3: CASKQGAQATEAFF. The CDR3 DNA sequence: TGTGCCAGCAAGCAGGGGGCGCAGGCCACTGAAGCTTTCTTT.

The genes are TRBV15 and TRBJ2-2; D perhaps matches TRBD2 (6 bases). Germline V gene lookup returns CDR1 LNHNV and CDR2 YYDKDF (reference sequence). Trimming removed 1 base at V and 8 bases at J, with 8 bases between. CDR3 length: 13 amino acids. CDR3 DNA sequence: TGTGCCACCAGCAGAGGGCGGGATGGGGAGCTGTTTTTT. It yields the protein CATSRGRDGELFF.

The chain carries TRBV27 and TRBJ1-1, with a tentative D call TRBD1 (5 bases). V was clipped by 0 bases and J by 0 bases, with 14 bases between them. CDR3 length equals 17 residues. The V gene's germline CDR1 is MNHEY and CDR2 SMNVEV (reference sequence). The CDR3 sequence: CASSLSRVRLMNTEAFF. CDR3 bases: TGTGCCAGCAGTTTATCCAGGGTAAGGTTAATGAACACTGAAGCTTTCTTT.

A few counts support this clone. This chain connects TRBV18 to TRBJ1-1; D perhaps matches TRBD1 (6 bases). The CDR3 totals 14 residues. Trimming stripped 10 bases from V and 3 bases from J, with 18 bases between. Germline CDR1 and CDR2: KGHSH and LQKENI. CDR3 bases: TGTGCCACCAAAGTGGAGCAGGGGTACACTGAAGCTTTCTTT. It yields the protein CATKVEQGYTEAFF.

This clone came up once. The V call is TRBV7-6, the J call TRBJ1-1; D is ambiguous. Trimming shortened V by 4 bases and J by 11 bases, and 20 bases separated the two germline ends. The CDR3 has 14 residues. The germline V gene has CDR1 SGHVS and CDR2 FNYEAQ. In DNA form, the CDR3 reads TGTGCCAGCAGCTCCCGATCGACTCCGGGGAGGGCTTTCTTT. Its protein product is CASSSRSTPGRAFF.

The V and J genes are TRBV20-1 and TRBJ1-1; D is perhaps TRBD1 (6 bases). The V end lost 5 bases, the J end lost 5 bases, and 9 bases lay between the germline ends. Germline V gene sequence: CDR1 DFQATT, CDR2 SNEGSKA (reference sequence). The CDR3 length is 11 residues. The CDR3 DNA reads TGCAGTGCTGCACAGGGTACTGAAGCTTTCTTT. It encodes CSAAQGTEAFF.

The chain is built from TRBV6-5 and TRBJ1-4; D remains unclear. This CDR3 has 13 amino acids. V was trimmed by 2 bases and J by 8 bases, leaving 9 bases between them. CDR1 is MNHEY and CDR2 is SVGAGI in the germline V gene. The CDR3 sequence: CASSYRVREKLFF. CDR3 nucleotide sequence: TGTGCCAGCAGTTACAGAGTGCGGGAAAAACTGTTTTTT.

V usage is TRBV5-4 and J usage is TRBJ2-7; 11 bases map to TRBD2. The CDR3 has 15 amino acids. J was trimmed by 0 bases and V by 4 bases; bases with no gene match: 3. CDR1 SGHNT and CDR2 YYREEE come from the germline V gene (reference sequence). CDR3 sequence (DNA): TGTGCCAGCAGCGCGGGACTAGCGGCCTCCTACGAGCAGTACTTC. Its protein product is CASSAGLAASYEQYF.

This clone was picked up one time. The chain uses TRBV4-2 and TRBJ2-3, with TRBD2 matching over 9 bases. Trimming removed 3 bases from V and 2 bases from J; junction bases left unmatched: 3. The CDR3 totals 15 residues. Looked up from germline, CDR1 is LGHNA and CDR2 is YNFKEQ. CDR3: CASSQKRGVTDTQYF. The CDR3, as DNA: TGTGCCAGCAGCCAGAAGCGGGGGGTCACAGATACGCAGTATTTT.

The chain joins TRBV6-1 to TRBJ2-2, with unresolved D. With 7 bases removed from V and 2 bases from J, the gap between germline ends came to 14 bases. The CDR3 length is 15 residues. Germline V gene lookup returns CDR1 MNHNS and CDR2 SASEGT. The CDR3 nucleotides are TGTGCCAGCACGAAGTCGACACCTAACACCGGGGAGCTGTTTTTT. Protein product: CASTKSTPNTGELFF.